The next 27 T cell receptor beta chains were all read from a single sample in a study of response to subunit inactivated influenza vaccine. TCRdb reanalysed the RT-PCR reads using MiXCR and keeps one entry per CDR3 protein. The sample lists just under 550,000 distinct CDR3 sequences; under 30% were seen once. The data also belong to a second study, concerning T cells expressing NK-cell markers. This second study notes: 5'RACE template switching with UMIs generated TCR beta cDNA.

This sample comprised CD4+ T cells sorted from PBMCs, obtained roughly 13 days after vaccination. Receptors were obtained from a man aged 50 to 59 who received an inactivated influenza vaccine.

This clonotype has a handful of counts. The chain carries TRBV7-9 and TRBJ1-3; no clear D. Looked up from germline, CDR1 is SEHNR and CDR2 is FQNEAQ (reference sequence). Trimming took off 5 bases at V and 9 bases at J, with 11 bases between the two ends. This CDR3 contains 12 residues. CDR3 in DNA: TGTGCCAGCAGCCTGTCCCAGGCCACCATATATTTT. It codes for CASSLSQATIYF.

The rearrangement uses TRBV12-3 or TRBV12-4 and TRBJ2-3; 7 bases map to TRBD2. This CDR3 is built from 17 residues. With V trimmed by 1 base and J by 0 bases, 7 bases remained unmatched. The CDR3 spells CASSLGLAVLSTDTQYF. CDR3 sequence (DNA): TGTGCCAGCAGTTTAGGGCTAGCGGTCCTTAGCACAGATACGCAGTATTTT.

At least ten counts were recorded for this clonotype. V and J are TRBV12-3 or TRBV12-4 and TRBJ1-5, with D tentatively TRBD1 (5 bases). The CDR3 is 15 residues long. V dropped 1 base and J dropped 1 base, with 8 bases sitting between them. The CDR3 spells CASSLGRASNQPQHF. CDR3 in DNA: TGTGCCAGCAGTTTAGGCAGGGCAAGCAATCAGCCCCAGCATTTT.

The genes are TRBV28 and TRBJ2-7, with D maybe TRBD2 (5 bases). Trimming pared 7 bases from V and 1 base from J, leaving 11 bases between. In germline, CDR1 is MDHEN, CDR2 SYDVKM. The CDR3 length is 13 residues. CDR3: CASTLDSSYEQYF. In nucleotides, the CDR3 is TGTGCCAGCACCCTGGACTCATCCTACGAGCAGTACTTC.

The rearrangement links TRBV5-3 to TRBJ1-5; 9 nucleotides line up with TRBD1. TRBV5-3 is recorded as an ORF, its role being uncertain. This CDR3 has 16 residues. The V gene end was trimmed by 5 bases and the J gene end by 2 bases; junction bases not matched to a gene: 8. The CDR3 nucleotides read TGTGCCAGAAGGGGGCCGGGACAGGGACGCAATCAGCCCCAGCATTTT. This sequence encodes CARRGPGQGRNQPQHF.

This clonotype was counted between two and nine times. The chain links TRBV12-3 or TRBV12-4 to TRBJ2-3, with TRBD1 as a possible D gene (5 bases). Trimming shortened V by 4 bases and J by 1 base, and 15 bases separated the two germline ends. The CDR3 runs to 16 residues. The CDR3 is CASSSQAFTRTDTQYF. For the CDR3, the DNA is TGTGCCAGCAGTTCACAGGCGTTCACCCGCACAGATACGCAGTATTTT.

The table lists this clonotype with many counts. The chain has TRBV7-2 and TRBJ2-1, with D tentatively TRBD1 (5 bases). CDR3 length: 14 amino acids. Germline CDR1 reads SGHTA; CDR2 reads FQGNSA. V was pared by 5 bases and J by 5 bases, with 13 bases between. The CDR3 here is CASSLSRQNNEQFF. In nucleotides, the CDR3 is TGTGCCAGCAGCCTTTCCCGACAGAACAATGAGCAGTTCTTC.

This clonotype was seen more than once but under ten times. V is TRBV28 and J is TRBJ2-3, with D possibly called TRBD1 or TRBD2 (6 bases each). This CDR3 has 15 amino acids. The germline V gene has CDR1 MDHEN and CDR2 SYDVKM. V was cut by 8 bases and J by 7 bases, with 22 bases left in between. CDR3 DNA sequence: TGTGCCAGCCAAAACAGGGCAATGGGAGGTTATACGCAGTATTTT. Protein product: CASQNRAMGGYTQYF.

This rearrangement joins TRBV29-1 to TRBJ1-1; maybe TRBD1 (6 bases). The V gene lost 6 bases and the J gene lost 2 bases, with 13 bases spanning the gap. The CDR3 is made up of 13 amino acids. CDR1 and CDR2 from the germline V gene are SQVTM and ANQGSEA. The CDR3 is CSVKTGPNTEAFF. CDR3 bases: TGCAGCGTAAAAACAGGGCCTAACACTGAAGCTTTCTTT.

J is TRBJ1-5 and V is TRBV5-6; TRBD1 matches 9 bases. Trimming at V came to 3 bases and at J to 2 bases, leaving 3 bases not matched to a gene. The CDR3 covers 15 residues. Looked up from germline, CDR1 is SGHDT and CDR2 is YYEEEE. In DNA, the CDR3 is TGTGCCAGCAGCTCTCGGACAGGGGGCAATCAGCCCCAGCATTTT. It yields the protein CASSSRTGGNQPQHF.

This clonotype was detected only a few times. The V and J genes are TRBV6-2 or TRBV6-3 and TRBJ1-5; the match to TRBD1 covers 7 bases. The CDR3 extends over 18 amino acids. The germline V gene has CDR1 MNHEY and CDR2 SVGEGT. After removal of 2 bases from V and 2 bases from J, the junction contained 12 bases not matched to a gene. DNA of the CDR3: TGTGCCAGCAGTTACCAGTCGGACAGGTCGTATGGCAATCAGCCCCAGCATTTT. Protein: CASSYQSDRSYGNQPQHF.

The chain uses TRBV29-1 and TRBJ2-3, with a tentative D call TRBD2 (6 bases). CDR3 length: 14 amino acids. The V gene lost 4 bases and the J gene lost 2 bases, with 13 bases spanning the gap. Germline V lookup: CDR1 SQVTM, CDR2 ANQGSEA. CDR3 protein: CSVGLGLITDTQYF. CDR3 in DNA: TGCAGCGTTGGGTTGGGACTTATCACAGATACGCAGTATTTT.

This clonotype showed up just a few times. The chain joins TRBV5-1 to TRBJ2-7, with D perhaps being TRBD1 or TRBD2 (5 bases each). Per germline, CDR1 SGHRS and CDR2 YFSETQ. The CDR3 has 13 residues. V lost 4 bases and J 6 bases, leaving 14 bases between the germline ends. The CDR3: CASSPGPGLEQYF. CDR3 DNA: TGCGCCAGCAGCCCGGGGCCTGGGCTCGAGCAGTACTTC. Full variable domain (remainder filled in from reference TRBV5-1 and TRBJ2-7): KAGVTQTPRYLIKTRGQQVTLSCSPISGHRSVSWYQQTPGQGLQFLFEYFSETQRNKGNFPGRFSGRQFSNSRSEMNVSTLELGDSALYLCASSPGPGLEQYFGPGTRLTVT.

The V gene is TRBV20-1, the J gene TRBJ1-1; a weak D match, TRBD1 (5 bases). Trimming took 2 bases from V and 6 from J, leaving 16 bases between them. The V gene's germline CDR1 is DFQATT and CDR2 SNEGSKA (reference sequence). The CDR3 is 14 residues long. The CDR3 loop is CSARTDGTLPEAFF. In nucleotides, the CDR3 is TGCAGTGCTAGAACCGATGGGACTTTACCTGAAGCTTTCTTT.

The rearrangement uses TRBV6-2 or TRBV6-3 and TRBJ1-2, with 7 positions matching TRBD1. The J segment lost 4 bases and the V segment lost 2 bases, leaving 1 base of the junction unmatched. Germline assignment: CDR1 MNHEY and CDR2 SVGEGT. The CDR3 is 13 amino acids. DNA for the CDR3: TGTGCCAGCAGTTACGGGGACAGCTATGGCTACACCTTC. Encoded protein: CASSYGDSYGYTF.

The gene calls are TRBV7-2 and TRBJ2-7, with D maybe TRBD1 (5 bases). The CDR3 is 14 residues long. Germline CDR1 SGHTA, CDR2 FQGNSA. Trimming pared 1 base from V and 5 bases from J, leaving 12 bases between. The CDR3 nucleotides are TGTGCCAGCAGCTTAGGTGCAGGGTCCGACGAGCAGTACTTC. Encoded protein: CASSLGAGSDEQYF. Together with reference TRBV7-2 and TRBJ2-7, the CDR3 gives the full variable domain: GAGVSQSPSNKVTEKGKDVELRCDPISGHTALYWYRQSLGQGLEFLIYFQGNSAPDKSGLPSDRFSAERTGGSVSTLTIQRTQQEDSAVYLCASSLGAGSDEQYFGPGTRLTVT.

This chain uses TRBV5-6 with TRBJ2-7, with 7 bases lining up with TRBD1. Trimming removed 0 bases from V and 4 bases from J; junction bases left unmatched: 7. CDR1 and CDR2 from the germline V gene are SGHDT and YYEEEE. The CDR3 is made up of 15 amino acids. Here the CDR3 DNA reads TGTGCCAGCAGCTTGGTCGAGGGGGCCAGATACGAGCAGTACTTC. It is translated as CASSLVEGARYEQYF.

This chain uses TRBV7-8 with TRBJ2-5, with 7 bases identical to TRBD2. The J segment lost 4 bases and the V segment lost 7 bases, leaving 18 bases of the junction unmatched. The CDR3 loop spans 17 amino acids. In germline, CDR1 is SGHVS, CDR2 FQNEAQ. Here the CDR3 DNA reads TGTGCCAGCACCCTACTGGGAGGGTATGCGAGTTTAGAGACCCAGTACTTC. It yields the protein CASTLLGGYASLETQYF.

V usage is TRBV10-3 and J usage is TRBJ2-1, with 8 bases identical to TRBD2. Trimming removed 5 bases from V and 10 bases from J; junction bases left unmatched: 4. From germline, CDR1 is ENHRY and CDR2 SYGVKD. The CDR3 runs to 12 residues. CDR3 sequence reads: CAISTSGGEQFF. The CDR3 nucleotides are TGTGCCATCAGTACTAGCGGTGGGGAGCAGTTCTTC.

J is TRBJ2-1 and V is TRBV12-3 or TRBV12-4; D gene unclear. V shed 3 bases and J shed 7 bases, with 7 bases lying between them. The CDR3 length is 12 residues. For the CDR3, the DNA is TGTGCCAGCAGTTTTATCACGAATGAGCAGTTCTTC. It translates to CASSFITNEQFF.

The chain uses TRBV10-3 and TRBJ2-1; D unresolved. V dropped 6 bases and J dropped 0 bases, with 9 bases sitting between them. The CDR3 totals 14 residues. Germline V gene sequence: CDR1 ENHRY, CDR2 SYGVKD. CDR3 loop: CAIRNRSSYNEQFF. The CDR3, as DNA: TGTGCCATCAGAAACCGTAGCTCCTACAATGAGCAGTTCTTC.

CDR3 sequence reads: CAGQKQEGAFF. CDR3 DNA sequence: TGTGCCGGTCAAAAACAGGAGGGAGCTTTCTTT. This chain uses TRBV21-1 with TRBJ1-1. TRBV21-1 is an annotated pseudogene. The CDR3 spans 11 residues.

This clonotype has just one count. The chain uses TRBV9 and TRBJ2-5; D not resolved. This CDR3 is built from 15 residues. Germline V gives CDR1 SGDLS, CDR2 YYNGEE. V was shortened by 0 bases and J by 2 bases, with 11 bases between the two germline ends. CDR3 amino acids: CASSVAPVTQETQYF. Written as DNA, the CDR3 is TGTGCCAGCAGCGTAGCCCCTGTGACGCAAGAGACCCAGTACTTC.

The chain employs TRBV28 and TRBJ1-1; 8 nucleotides match TRBD1. Germline trimming cut 2 bases from V and 4 bases from J; bases unmatched to any gene: 6. The germline gives CDR1 MDHEN, CDR2 SYDVKM. This CDR3 is built from 15 residues. The CDR3 here is CASSLPATGGTEAFF. Written as DNA, the CDR3 is TGTGCCAGCAGTTTACCGGCCACAGGGGGCACTGAAGCTTTCTTT.

This clonotype turned up a few times. The CDR3 here is CASSLPRGGRGQQETQYF. DNA for the CDR3: TGTGCCAGCAGTTTACCTCGAGGGGGCAGGGGACAACAAGAGACCCAGTACTTC. This chain uses TRBV28 with TRBJ2-5; 7 bases agree with TRBD1. This CDR3 spans 18 amino acids. Germline V lookup: CDR1 MDHEN, CDR2 SYDVKM. V lost 2 bases to trimming and J lost 2 bases; unmatched junction nucleotides: 14.

This clonotype was seen more than once but under ten times. The chain carries TRBV7-2 and TRBJ2-3, with 13 bases lining up with TRBD2. Germline values: CDR1 SGHTA, CDR2 FQGNSA. This CDR3 has 17 amino acids. V dropped 1 base and J dropped 5; count of bases not matched to a gene: 6. In DNA, the CDR3 is TGTGCCAGCAGCTTAGGACTAGCGGGGGGCCATGGAGATACGCAGTATTTT. The encoded protein is CASSLGLAGGHGDTQYF.

This chain connects TRBV5-1 to TRBJ2-1; 7 bases are a match to TRBD2. Germline-derived CDR1 and CDR2 are SGHRS and YFSETQ. With V trimmed by 0 bases and J by 9 bases, 9 bases remained unmatched. This CDR3 has 15 residues. CDR3 region: CASSLEVGGSAEQFF. In DNA, the CDR3 is TGCGCCAGCAGCTTGGAAGTCGGCGGGAGTGCTGAGCAGTTCTTC.